These 2 T cell receptor beta chains originate from one sample sequenced in a study of vaccination and CD4 T cells after COVID-19. Cultured CD4+ T cell DNA underwent sequencing with the Oncomine TCR Beta short-read assay. One entry per CDR3 protein, called by TCRdb with MiXCR from the PCR reads. The data contain around 18,000 distinct CDR3 sequences, under 65% of them singletons. Their target antigens are unknown. Time point meaning: late sampling 161 to 241 days after vaccination in a few convalescent patients. Treatment of the sample: approximately 9-day PBMC culture with coronavirus spike peptide pools or control peptides (ViraFEST assay). This material consisted of CD4+ T cells from blood, cultured in vitro, taken about 7 months after SARS-CoV-2 vaccination. The receptors shown here come from a human donor who had recovered from COVID-19.

This clonotype was detected only a few times. This rearrangement joins TRBV20-1 to TRBJ2-3; TRBD2 matches at 9 bases. Per the germline V gene, CDR1 is DFQATT and CDR2 is SNEGSKA (reference sequence). V dropped 6 bases and J dropped 6; count of bases not matched to a gene: 7. CDR3 length: 13 amino acids. This CDR3 is CSAKAGGVDTQYF. The CDR3 DNA follows: TGCAGTGCCAAAGCGGGAGGAGTGGATACGCAGTATTTT.

The gene calls are TRBV5-1 and TRBJ2-5, with D perhaps TRBD2 (6 bases). Per the germline V gene, CDR1 is SGHRS and CDR2 is YFSETQ. V was clipped by 4 bases and J by 5 bases, with 15 bases between them. The CDR3 is made up of 14 amino acids. CDR3: CASSRDVREETQYF. In nucleotides, the CDR3 is TGCGCCAGCAGCCGGGACGTCCGGGAGGAGACCCAGTACTTC.